The 9 T cell receptor beta chains presented below share a single source sample, sequenced in a study of cytomegalovirus exposure and HLA in healthy donors. The PCR ran on 60 Vbeta and 13 Jbeta primers. Here immunoSEQ multiplex PCR was the method, and the copy in TCRdb shows in-frame clones only, minus some. The table records 140,000 to 150,000 clones, roughly 80% of them present only once. Material: PBMCs. Source of these receptors: a boy aged 2 to 10 in good health and CMV-seronegative.

This chain connects TRBV5-8 to TRBJ1-2; tentatively, D is TRBD1 (5 bases). Germline-derived CDR1 and CDR2 are SGHTS and YDEGEE. This CDR3 is built from 15 residues. With 4 bases removed from V and 3 bases from J, the gap between germline ends came to 16 bases. The CDR3 DNA reads TGTGCCAGCAGCCTAATCCGACAGTCTGACTATGGCTACACCTTC. It specifies CASSLIRQSDYGYTF.

The rearrangement uses TRBV10-3 and TRBJ1-5, with D perhaps TRBD1 (6 bases). The CDR3 extends over 15 amino acids. Trimming left V 4 bases short and J 5 bases short, with 15 bases between. CDR1 and CDR2 from the germline V gene are ENHRY and SYGVKD. The DNA of the CDR3 is TGTGCCATCAGTGGGCCCTTACAGGGATATCAGCCCCAGCATTTT. As protein: CAISGPLQGYQPQHF.

The rearrangement links TRBV4-1 to TRBJ1-1; 7 bases map to TRBD1. Trimming cost V 0 bases and J 0 bases; bases outside gene matches: 16. This CDR3 comprises 20 residues. The germline V gene encodes CDR1 MGHRA and CDR2 YSYEKL. The DNA for the CDR3 is TGCGCCAGCAGCCAAGACCCCCCGTGGACAGGAGGGGTGATGAACACTGAAGCTTTCTTT. Its translation is CASSQDPPWTGGVMNTEAFF.

The rearrangement links TRBV5-6 to TRBJ1-1; D gene uncertain. The V end lost 0 bases, the J end lost 0 bases, and 9 bases lay between the germline ends. This CDR3 region has 15 residues. The germline V gene has CDR1 SGHDT and CDR2 YYEEEE. As DNA, the CDR3 is TGTGCCAGCAGCTTGGCCGCAGGTTTGAACACTGAAGCTTTCTTT. It encodes CASSLAAGLNTEAFF.

The rearrangement joins TRBV9 to TRBJ2-7; TRBD1 matches 8 bases. Germline CDR1 and CDR2: SGDLS and YYNGEE. The junction had 8 bases not matched to a gene; V was cut back by 0 bases and J by 3 bases. This CDR3 has 16 residues. CDR3 nucleotides: TGTGCCAGCAGCGTAGGAAGAAGACAGGGGATCTACGAGCAGTACTTC. Translated: CASSVGRRQGIYEQYF.

V gene TRBV19 combines with J gene TRBJ1-6; weak D call: TRBD1 (6 bases). Trimming took off 2 bases at V and 0 bases at J, with 17 bases between the two ends. Germline CDR1 reads LNHDA; CDR2 reads SQIVND (reference sequence). This CDR3 comprises 19 residues. CDR3 DNA sequence: TGTGCCAGTAGTATAAGGGTCGTTACAGGGAGCTCCTATAATTCACCCCTCCACTTT. As protein: CASSIRVVTGSSYNSPLHF.

The chain is built from TRBV21-1 and TRBJ1-2. TRBV21-1 is classified as a pseudogene. CDR3 length equals 11 residues. The CDR3 DNA follows: TGTGCCAGCAGCAACGGGAGGGGCTACACCTTC. Translation gives CASSNGRGYTF.

The genes are TRBV9 and TRBJ2-7, with 7 bases matching TRBD2. V lost 0 bases, J lost 5 bases, and 8 bases stayed unmatched. Germline values: CDR1 SGDLS, CDR2 YYNGEE. The CDR3 runs 15 residues. The CDR3 protein is CASSVVPSGTHEQYF. The CDR3, as DNA: TGTGCCAGCAGCGTAGTTCCGAGCGGGACCCACGAGCAGTACTTC.

V usage is TRBV5-6 and J usage is TRBJ1-6, with D possibly matching TRBD1 (5 bases). CDR1 is SGHDT, CDR2 YYEEEE, per germline. CDR3 length: 15 residues. Trimming took off 1 base at V and 9 bases at J, with 14 bases between the two ends. The CDR3 reads CASSLYQGLSSPLHF. In nucleotides, the CDR3 is TGTGCCAGCAGCTTGTATCAGGGCTTGTCTTCACCCCTCCACTTT.